This TCR beta chain originates from a study of shared clonotypes between healthy human individuals. The study, taken as a whole, reports: The genetic and exposure-history diversity represented was limited by few donors.

V lost 7 bases and J lost 3; bases outside the gene matches: 5. This CDR3 is built from 13 residues. The germline V gene encodes CDR1 MDHEN and CDR2 SYDVKM. Here immunoSEQ multiplex PCR was the method, and the copy in TCRdb shows in-frame clones only, minus some. The table lists about 600,000 clones, roughly four fifths of them singletons. A note on this clone: Its antigen is unknown.

The source is a woman aged 40 to 49 in good health. Some clones in this sample may be carry-over from other donors' samples. This sequence joins TRBV28 and TRBJ2-7; TRBD2 aligns across 8 bases. The sample was PBMCs. CDR3 residues: CASTPGGGYEQYF. For the CDR3, the DNA is TGTGCCAGCACCCCCGGGGGGGGCTACGAGCAGTACTTC. Variable domain in full (rest from reference TRBV28 and TRBJ2-7): DVKVTQSSRYLVKRTGEKVFLECVQDMDHENMFWYRQDPGLGLRLIYFSYDVKMKEKGDIPEGYSVSREKKERFSLILESASTNQTSMYLCASTPGGGYEQYFGPGTRLTVT.